This T cell receptor (beta chain) is from a study of beta chain features in type 1 diabetes. Study conclusions and caveats: A definitive answer on HLA type influencing TCRB rearrangement was not reached here. Moderate but significant shortening of TCRB CDR3s was recorded in all four CD4+ subsets from Type 1 diabetes patients. Shorter templates may be favored by PCR, equally so in patients and controls.

cDNA synthesis used the whole RNA isolate, giving expressed TCRB sequences. The method was immunoSEQ multiplex PCR; TCRdb's version includes in-frame clones alone and lacks a portion of them. The data show about 660,000 clones, over 12% seen once. Donors underwent one heparinised blood draw, around 100 mL on average. Naive, central memory, regulatory and stem cell-like memory cells within the CD4+ compartment were sorted using CD45RO/CCR7/CD25/CD127/CD95/CD27. A word on this clone: Its specificity is not known.

V was shortened by 3 bases and J by 2 bases, with 14 bases between the two germline ends. The CDR3 is made up of 16 amino acids. Germline V CDR1 and CDR2: KGHSH, LQKENI. Specimen: naive CD4+ T cells from blood. The chain uses TRBV18 and TRBJ1-5; no clear D gene. The source of this sequence is a man aged 18 to 30 with type 1 diabetes. CDR3 DNA sequence: TGTGCCAGCTCACCTCGCCCTCCTGGAGGCAATCAGCCCCAGCATTTT. This translates into CASSPRPPGGNQPQHF. The variable domain in full, completed from reference TRBV18 and TRBJ1-5, reads NAGVMQNPRHLVRRRGQEARLRCSPMKGHSHVYWYRQLPEEGLKFMVYLQKENIIDESGMPKERFSAEFPKEGPSILRIQQVVRGDSAAYFCASSPRPPGGNQPQHFGDGTRLSIL.